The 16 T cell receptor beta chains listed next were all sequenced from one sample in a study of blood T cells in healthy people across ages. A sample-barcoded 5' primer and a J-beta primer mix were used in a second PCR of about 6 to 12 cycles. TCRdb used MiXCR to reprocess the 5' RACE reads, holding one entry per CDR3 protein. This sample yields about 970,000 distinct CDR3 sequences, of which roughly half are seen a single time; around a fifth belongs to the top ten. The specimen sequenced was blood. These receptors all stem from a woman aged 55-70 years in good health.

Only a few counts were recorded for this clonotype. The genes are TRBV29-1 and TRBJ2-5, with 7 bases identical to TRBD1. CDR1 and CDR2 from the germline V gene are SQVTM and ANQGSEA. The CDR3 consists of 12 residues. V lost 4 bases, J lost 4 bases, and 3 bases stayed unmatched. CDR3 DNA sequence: TGCAGCGTTGCCACAGGGGTAGAGACCCAGTACTTC. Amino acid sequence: CSVATGVETQYF.

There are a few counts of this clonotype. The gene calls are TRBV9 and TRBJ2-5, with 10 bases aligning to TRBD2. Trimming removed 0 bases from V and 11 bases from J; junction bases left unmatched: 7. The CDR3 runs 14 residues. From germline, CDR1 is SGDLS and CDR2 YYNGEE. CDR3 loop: CASSVGLAGAGQYF. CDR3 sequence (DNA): TGTGCCAGCAGCGTAGGCCTAGCGGGAGCGGGGCAGTACTTC.

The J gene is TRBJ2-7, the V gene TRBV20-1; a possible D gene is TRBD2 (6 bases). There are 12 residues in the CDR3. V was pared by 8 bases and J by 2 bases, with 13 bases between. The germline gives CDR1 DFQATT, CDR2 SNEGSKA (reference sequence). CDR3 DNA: TGCAGTACTAAAGGAGGGCCCTACGAGCAGTACTTC. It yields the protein CSTKGGPYEQYF.

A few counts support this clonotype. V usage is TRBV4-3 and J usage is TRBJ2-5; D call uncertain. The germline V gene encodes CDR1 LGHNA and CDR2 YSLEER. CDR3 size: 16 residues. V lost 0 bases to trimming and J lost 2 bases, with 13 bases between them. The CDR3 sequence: CASSQDRVANQETQYF. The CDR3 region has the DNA TGCGCCAGCAGCCAAGATAGGGTCGCAAATCAAGAGACCCAGTACTTC.

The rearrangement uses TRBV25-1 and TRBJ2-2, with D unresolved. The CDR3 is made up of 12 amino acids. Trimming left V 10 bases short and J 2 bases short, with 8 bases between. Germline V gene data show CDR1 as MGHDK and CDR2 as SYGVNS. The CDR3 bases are TGTGCCACCGGGTACAACACCGGGGAGCTGTTTTTT. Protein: CATGYNTGELFF.

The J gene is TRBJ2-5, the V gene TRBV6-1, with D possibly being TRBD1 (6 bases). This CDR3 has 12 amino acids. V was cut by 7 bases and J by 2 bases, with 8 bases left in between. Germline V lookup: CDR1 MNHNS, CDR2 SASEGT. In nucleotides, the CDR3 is TGTGCCAGCACCGGACAGCAAGAGACCCAGTACTTC. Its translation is CASTGQQETQYF.

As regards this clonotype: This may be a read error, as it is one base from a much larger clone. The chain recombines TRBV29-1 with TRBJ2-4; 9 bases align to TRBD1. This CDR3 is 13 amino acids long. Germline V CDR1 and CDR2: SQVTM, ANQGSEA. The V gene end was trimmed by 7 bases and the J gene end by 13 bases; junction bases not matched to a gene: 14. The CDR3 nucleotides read TGCAGCGGTGGACAGGGGACCGGAGGTGTGCAGTACTTC. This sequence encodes CSGGQGTGGVQYF. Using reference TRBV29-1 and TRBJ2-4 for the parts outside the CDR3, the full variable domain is SAVISQKPSRDICQRGTSLTIQCQVDSQVTMMFWYRQQPGQSLTLIATANQGSEATYESGFVIDKFPISRPNLTFSTLTVSNMSPEDSSIYLCSGGQGTGGVQYFGAGTRLSVL.

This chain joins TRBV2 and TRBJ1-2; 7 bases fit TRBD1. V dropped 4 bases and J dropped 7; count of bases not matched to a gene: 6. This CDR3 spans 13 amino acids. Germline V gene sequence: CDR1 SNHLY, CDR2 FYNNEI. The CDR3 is CASSGDRVSGYTF. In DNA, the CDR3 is TGTGCCAGCAGTGGAGACAGGGTTAGTGGCTACACCTTC.

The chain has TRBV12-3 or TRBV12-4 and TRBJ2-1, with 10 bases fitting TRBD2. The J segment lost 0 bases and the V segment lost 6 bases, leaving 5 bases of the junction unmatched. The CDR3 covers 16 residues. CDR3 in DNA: TGTGCCAGCAGAACAATAGCGGGAGGCTCCTACAATGAGCAGTTCTTC. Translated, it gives CASRTIAGGSYNEQFF.

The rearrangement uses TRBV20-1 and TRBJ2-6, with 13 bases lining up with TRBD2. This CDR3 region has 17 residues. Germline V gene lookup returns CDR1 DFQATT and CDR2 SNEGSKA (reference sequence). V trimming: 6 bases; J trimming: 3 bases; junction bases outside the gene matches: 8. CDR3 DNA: TGCAGTGCGCGACGGACTAGCGGGAGTTTTGGGGCCAACGTCCTGACTTTC. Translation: CSARRTSGSFGANVLTF.

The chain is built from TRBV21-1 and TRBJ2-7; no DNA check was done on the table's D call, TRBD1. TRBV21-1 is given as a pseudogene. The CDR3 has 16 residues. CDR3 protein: CASGHRQDPNTYEQYF. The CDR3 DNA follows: TGTGCCAGCGGACACAGGCAGGATCCAAACACCTACGAGCAGTACTTC.

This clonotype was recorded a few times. As DNA, the CDR3 is TGTGCCAGCAGCGTACAGGGTCAAGGAGAGACCCAGTACTTC. This codes for CASSVQGQGETQYF. The genes are TRBV9 and TRBJ2-7, with a tentative D call TRBD1 (5 bases). The J call may not be correct, given that the DNA end is closer to TRBJ2-5. The CDR3 is 14 amino acids. Germline CDR1 is SGDLS and CDR2 is YYNGEE.

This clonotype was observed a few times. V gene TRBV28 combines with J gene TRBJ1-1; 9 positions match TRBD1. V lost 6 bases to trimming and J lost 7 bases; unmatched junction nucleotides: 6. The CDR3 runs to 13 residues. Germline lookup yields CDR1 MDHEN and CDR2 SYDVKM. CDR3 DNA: TGTGCCAGCAGCACCCAGGACAGGGGTGAAGCTTTCTTT. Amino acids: CASSTQDRGEAFF.

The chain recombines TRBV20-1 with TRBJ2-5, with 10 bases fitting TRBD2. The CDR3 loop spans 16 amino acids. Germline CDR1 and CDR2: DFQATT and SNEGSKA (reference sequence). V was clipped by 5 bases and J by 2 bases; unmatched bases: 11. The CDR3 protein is CSAETWTSGFQETQYF. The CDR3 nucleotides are TGCAGTGCTGAAACCTGGACTAGCGGCTTTCAAGAGACCCAGTACTTC.

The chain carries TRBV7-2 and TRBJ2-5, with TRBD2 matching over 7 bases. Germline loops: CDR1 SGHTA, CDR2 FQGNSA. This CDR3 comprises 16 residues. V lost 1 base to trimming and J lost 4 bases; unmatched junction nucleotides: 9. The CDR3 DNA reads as TGTGCCAGCAGCTTAGTAGGGAGGGCCTTTCGAGAGACCCAGTACTTC. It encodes CASSLVGRAFRETQYF.

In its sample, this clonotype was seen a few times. The CDR3 region is CASSPQGLNTEAFF. The CDR3, as DNA: TGTGCCAGCAGCCCACAGGGACTGAACACTGAAGCTTTCTTT. The V and J genes are TRBV12-3 or TRBV12-4 and TRBJ1-1; possibly TRBD1 for D (6 bases). The V end was cut by 6 bases, the J end by 0 bases, with 11 bases between. This CDR3 has 14 amino acids.